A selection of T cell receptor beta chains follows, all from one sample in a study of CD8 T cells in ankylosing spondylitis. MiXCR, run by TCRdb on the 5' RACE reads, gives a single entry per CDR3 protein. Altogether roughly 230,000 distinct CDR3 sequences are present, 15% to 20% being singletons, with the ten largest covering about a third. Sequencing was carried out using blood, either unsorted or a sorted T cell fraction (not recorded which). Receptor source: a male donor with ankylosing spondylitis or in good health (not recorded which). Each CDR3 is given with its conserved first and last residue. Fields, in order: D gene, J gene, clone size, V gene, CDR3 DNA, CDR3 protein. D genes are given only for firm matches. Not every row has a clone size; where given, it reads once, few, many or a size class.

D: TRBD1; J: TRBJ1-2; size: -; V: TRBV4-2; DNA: TGTGCCAGCAGCCAAGGACAGGGTTATTCCACTGGCTACACCTTC; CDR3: CASSQGQGYSTGYTF
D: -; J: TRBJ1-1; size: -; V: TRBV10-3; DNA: TGTGCCATCAGCGCCACAGAGAACACTGAAGCTTTCTTT; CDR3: CAISATENTEAFF
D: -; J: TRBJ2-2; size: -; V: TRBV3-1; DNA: TGTGCCAGCAGCCAAGTGCAATACACCGGGGAGCTGTTTTTT; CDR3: CASSQVQYTGELFF
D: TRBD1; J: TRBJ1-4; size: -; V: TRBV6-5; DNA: TGTGCCAGCAGTTACGGCTCAGGGGGAAATGAAAAACTGTTTTTT; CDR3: CASSYGSGGNEKLFF
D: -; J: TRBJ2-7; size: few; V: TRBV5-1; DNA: TGCGCCAGCACTGGGGGCTACCCCTACGAGCAGTACTTC; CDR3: CASTGGYPYEQYF
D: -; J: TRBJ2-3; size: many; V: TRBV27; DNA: TGTGCCAGCAGTTTGGCGGAAAGCACAGATACGCAGTATTTT; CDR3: CASSLAESTDTQYF
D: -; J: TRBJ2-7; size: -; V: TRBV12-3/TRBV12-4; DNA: TGTGCCAGCAGTTTACCCCCCACCTCGTTTAGATACGAGCAGTACTTC; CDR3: CASSLPPTSFRYEQYF
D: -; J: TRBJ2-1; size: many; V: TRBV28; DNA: TGTGCCAGCAGTTTAGGGGGACTGGGGGGCCACAATGAGCAGTTCTTC; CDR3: CASSLGGLGGHNEQFF
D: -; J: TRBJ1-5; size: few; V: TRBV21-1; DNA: TGTGCCAGCAGCAAAGCCCGGGGGCACTGTCAGCCCCAGCATTTT; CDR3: CASSKARGHCQPQHF
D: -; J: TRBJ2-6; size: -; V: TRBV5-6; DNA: TGTGCCAGCAGCTTGACAGGGTCTGGGGCCAACGTCCTGACTTTC; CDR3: CASSLTGSGANVLTF
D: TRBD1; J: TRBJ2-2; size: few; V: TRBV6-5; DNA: TGTGCCAGCAGTTGGGACAGGGGTGGCGGGGAGCTGTTTTTT; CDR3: CASSWDRGGGELFF
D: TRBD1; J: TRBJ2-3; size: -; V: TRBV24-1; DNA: TGTGCCACCAGTGACTACGGACAGGGGGCCACAGATACGCAGTATTTT; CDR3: CATSDYGQGATDTQYF
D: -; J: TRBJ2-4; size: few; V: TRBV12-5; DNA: TGTGCTAGTGGTTTGGTAAGGGGCAGAGAGAACATTCAGTACTTC; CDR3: CASGLVRGRENIQYF
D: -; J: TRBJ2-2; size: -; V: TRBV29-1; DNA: TGCAGCGTTCCATACCCCACCGGGGAGCTGTTTTTT; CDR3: CSVPYPTGELFF